The sequence of this TCR beta chain was determined in a study of CD8+ T cells in alopecia areata. Study-level points and caveats: Possibly as an HLA-related effect, TCR sharing across patients appeared less clear than in mice. Especially in alopecia totalis/universalis, lesional scalp showed greater clonality than normal scalp did.

Lesional scalp punch biopsies and peripheral blood came from alopecia areata patients. It was from PBMCs that CD4+ and CD8+ T cells were sorted. Germline V CDR1 and CDR2: SGHRS, YFSETQ. The CDR3 runs to 13 residues. Extraction of RNA preceded its reverse transcription into cDNA, which served as the sequencing template. The assay was immunoSEQ multiplex PCR, and TCRdb's table has in-frame clones only and misses some. The sample contains 100,000 to 150,000 clones, approximately 49% of which appear only once. In its sample, this clone was seen a few times. Its antigen is as yet unknown. This TCR was sampled from a human donor with alopecia areata. The chain uses TRBV5-1 and TRBJ2-5, with D possibly TRBD2 on 5 matching bases. The DNA end lines up better with TRBJ2-7; the J call may be wrong. The sample was CD8+ T cells sorted from blood, taken at week 0. The CDR3 loop reads CASSPDGTYEQYF. The CDR3 region has the DNA TGCGCCAGCAGCCCGGACGGGACCTACGAGCAGTACTTC.